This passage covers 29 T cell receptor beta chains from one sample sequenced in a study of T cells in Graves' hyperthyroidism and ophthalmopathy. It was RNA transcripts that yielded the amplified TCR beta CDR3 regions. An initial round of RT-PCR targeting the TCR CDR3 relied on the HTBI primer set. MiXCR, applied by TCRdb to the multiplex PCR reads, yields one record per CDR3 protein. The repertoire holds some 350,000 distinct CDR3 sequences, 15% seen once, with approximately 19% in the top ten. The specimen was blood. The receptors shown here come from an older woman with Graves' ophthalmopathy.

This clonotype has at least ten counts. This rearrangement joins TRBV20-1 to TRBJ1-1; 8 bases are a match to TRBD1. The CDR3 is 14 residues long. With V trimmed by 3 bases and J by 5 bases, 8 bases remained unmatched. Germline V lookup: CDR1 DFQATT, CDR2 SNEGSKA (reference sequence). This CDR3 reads CSARAGGMRTEAFF. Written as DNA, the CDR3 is TGCAGTGCTAGGGCAGGGGGCATGAGGACTGAAGCTTTCTTT.

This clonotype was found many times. The CDR3 DNA is TGTGCCAGCAGCTCTCCGGGACTAGCGGGAGGAAAGCAGTTCTTC. This codes for CASSSPGLAGGKQFF. This sequence joins TRBV7-3 and TRBJ2-1; TRBD2 aligns across 15 bases. The CDR3 is made up of 15 amino acids. The trim removed 4 bases at V and 11 bases at J, leaving 6 bases unmatched. The germline V gene has CDR1 SGHTA and CDR2 FQGTGA.

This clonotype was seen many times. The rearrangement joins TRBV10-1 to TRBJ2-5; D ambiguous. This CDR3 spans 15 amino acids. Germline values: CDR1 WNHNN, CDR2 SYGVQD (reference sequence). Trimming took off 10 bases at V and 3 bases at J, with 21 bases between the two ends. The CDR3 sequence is CATLGRRPREETQYF. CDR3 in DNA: TGCGCCACCCTAGGAAGGCGGCCAAGGGAAGAGACCCAGTACTTC.

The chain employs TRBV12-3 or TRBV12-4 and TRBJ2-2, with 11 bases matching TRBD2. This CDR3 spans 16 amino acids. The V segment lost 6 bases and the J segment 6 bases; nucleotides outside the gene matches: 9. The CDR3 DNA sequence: TGTGCCAGCAGACCCACTAGCGGGAGAGCATCCGGGGAGCTGTTTTTT. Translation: CASRPTSGRASGELFF.

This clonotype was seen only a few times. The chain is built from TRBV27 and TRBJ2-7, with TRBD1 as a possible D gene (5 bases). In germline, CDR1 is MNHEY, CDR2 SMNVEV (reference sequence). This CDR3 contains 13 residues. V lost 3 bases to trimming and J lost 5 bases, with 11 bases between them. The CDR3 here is CASSFRQGDEQYF. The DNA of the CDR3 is TGTGCCAGCAGTTTCCGTCAGGGCGACGAGCAGTACTTC.

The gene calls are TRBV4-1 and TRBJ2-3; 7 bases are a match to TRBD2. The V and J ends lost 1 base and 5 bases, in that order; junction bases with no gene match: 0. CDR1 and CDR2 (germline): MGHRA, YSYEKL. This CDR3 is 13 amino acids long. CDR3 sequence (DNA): TGCGCCAGCAGCCAAGGGGAGGGAGATACGCAGTATTTT. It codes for CASSQGEGDTQYF.

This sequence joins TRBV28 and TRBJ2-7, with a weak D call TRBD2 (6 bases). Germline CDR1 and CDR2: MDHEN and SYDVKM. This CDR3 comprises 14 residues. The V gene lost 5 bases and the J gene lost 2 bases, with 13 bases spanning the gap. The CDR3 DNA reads TGTGCCAGCAGTGTGGGACTTAGTCCCTACGAGCAGTACTTC. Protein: CASSVGLSPYEQYF.

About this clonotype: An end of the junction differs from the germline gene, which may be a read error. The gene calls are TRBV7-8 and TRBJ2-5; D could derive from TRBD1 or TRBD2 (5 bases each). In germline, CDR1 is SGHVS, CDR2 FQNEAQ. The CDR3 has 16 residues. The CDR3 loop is CASSLGSGTNQEAQYF. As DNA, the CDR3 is TGTGCCAGCAGCTTAGGGTCAGGGACGAACCAAGAGGCCCAGTACTTC.

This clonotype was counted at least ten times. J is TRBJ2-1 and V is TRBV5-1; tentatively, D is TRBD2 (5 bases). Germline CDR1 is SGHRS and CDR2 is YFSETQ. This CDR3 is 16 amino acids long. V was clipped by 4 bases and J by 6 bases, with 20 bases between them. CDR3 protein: CASSPLLERAPNEQFF. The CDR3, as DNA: TGCGCCAGCAGCCCTTTACTAGAAAGGGCGCCCAATGAGCAGTTCTTC.

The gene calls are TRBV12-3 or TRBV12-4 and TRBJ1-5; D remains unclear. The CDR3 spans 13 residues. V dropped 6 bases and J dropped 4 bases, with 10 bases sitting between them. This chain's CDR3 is CASRDRMNQPQHF. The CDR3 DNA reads TGTGCCAGCAGGGACCGGATGAATCAGCCCCAGCATTTT.

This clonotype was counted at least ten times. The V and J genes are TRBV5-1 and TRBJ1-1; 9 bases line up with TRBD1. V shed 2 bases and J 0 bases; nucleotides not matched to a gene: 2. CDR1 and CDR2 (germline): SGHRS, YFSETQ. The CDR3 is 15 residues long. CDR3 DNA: TGCGCCAGCAGCTTTGGACAGGGGATGAACACTGAAGCTTTCTTT. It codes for CASSFGQGMNTEAFF.

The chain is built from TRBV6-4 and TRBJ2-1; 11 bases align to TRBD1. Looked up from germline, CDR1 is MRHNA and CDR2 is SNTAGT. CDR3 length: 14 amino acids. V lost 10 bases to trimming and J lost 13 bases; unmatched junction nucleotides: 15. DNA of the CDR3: TGTGCCACCTCCGGGACAGGGGGGGGTTATGGACAGTTCTTC. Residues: CATSGTGGGYGQFF.

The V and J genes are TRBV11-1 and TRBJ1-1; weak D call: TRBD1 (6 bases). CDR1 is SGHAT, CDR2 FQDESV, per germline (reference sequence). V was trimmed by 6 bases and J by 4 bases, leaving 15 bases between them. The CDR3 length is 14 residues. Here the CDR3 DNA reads TGTGCCAGCAGTTACTCTCCCAGGGGCACTGAAGCTTTCTTT. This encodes CASSYSPRGTEAFF.

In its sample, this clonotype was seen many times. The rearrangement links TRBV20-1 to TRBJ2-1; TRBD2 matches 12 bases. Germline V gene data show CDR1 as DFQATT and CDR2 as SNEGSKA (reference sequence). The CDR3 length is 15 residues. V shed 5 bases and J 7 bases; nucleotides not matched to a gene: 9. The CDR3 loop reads CSASRLAGGWNEQFF. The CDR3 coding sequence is TGCAGTGCTTCTCGGCTAGCGGGAGGGTGGAATGAGCAGTTCTTC.

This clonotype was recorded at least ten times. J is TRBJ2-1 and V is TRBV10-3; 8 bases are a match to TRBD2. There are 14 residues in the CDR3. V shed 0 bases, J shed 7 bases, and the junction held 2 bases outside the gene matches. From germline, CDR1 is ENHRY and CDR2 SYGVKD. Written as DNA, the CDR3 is TGTGCCATCAGTGAGTCAGGGACTAGGAATGAGCAGTTCTTC. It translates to CAISESGTRNEQFF.

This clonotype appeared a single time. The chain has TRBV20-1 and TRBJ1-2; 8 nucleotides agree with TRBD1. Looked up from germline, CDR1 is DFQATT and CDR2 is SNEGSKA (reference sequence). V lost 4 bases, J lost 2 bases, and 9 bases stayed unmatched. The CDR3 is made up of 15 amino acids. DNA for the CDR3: TGCAGTGCTACAGTGGTCACAGGGGGAAACTATGGCTACACCTTC. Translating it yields CSATVVTGGNYGYTF.

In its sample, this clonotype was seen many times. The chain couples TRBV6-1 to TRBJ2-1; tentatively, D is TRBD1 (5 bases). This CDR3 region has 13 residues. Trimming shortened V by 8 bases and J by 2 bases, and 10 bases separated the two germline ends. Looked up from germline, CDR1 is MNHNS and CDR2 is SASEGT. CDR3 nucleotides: TGTGCCAGCGAGGACAAGACCTACAATGAGCAGTTCTTC. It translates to CASEDKTYNEQFF.

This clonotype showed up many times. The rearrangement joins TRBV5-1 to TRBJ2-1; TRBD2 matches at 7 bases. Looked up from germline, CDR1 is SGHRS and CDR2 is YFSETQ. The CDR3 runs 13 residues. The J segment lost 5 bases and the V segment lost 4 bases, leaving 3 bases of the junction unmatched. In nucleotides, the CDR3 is TGCGCCAGCAGCGTTGGGACTAACAATGAGCAGTTCTTC. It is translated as CASSVGTNNEQFF.

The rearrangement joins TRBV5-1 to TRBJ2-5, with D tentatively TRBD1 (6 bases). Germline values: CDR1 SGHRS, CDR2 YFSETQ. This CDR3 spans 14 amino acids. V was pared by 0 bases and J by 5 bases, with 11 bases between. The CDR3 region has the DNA TGCGCCAGCAGCTTGGGCAGCCAGGGGGAGACCCAGTACTTC. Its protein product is CASSLGSQGETQYF.

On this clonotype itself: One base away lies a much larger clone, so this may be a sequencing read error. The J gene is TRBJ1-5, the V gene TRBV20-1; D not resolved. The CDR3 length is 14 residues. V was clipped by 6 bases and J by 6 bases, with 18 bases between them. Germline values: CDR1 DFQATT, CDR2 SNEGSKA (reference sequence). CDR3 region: CSARRDLGSQPQHF. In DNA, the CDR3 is TGCAGTGCCCGAAGAGATTTGGGCAGTCAGCCCCAGCATTTT.

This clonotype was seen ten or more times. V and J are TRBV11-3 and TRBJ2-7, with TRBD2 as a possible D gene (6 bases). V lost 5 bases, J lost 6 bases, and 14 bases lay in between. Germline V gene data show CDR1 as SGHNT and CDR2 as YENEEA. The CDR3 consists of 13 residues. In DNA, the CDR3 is TGTGCCAGCAGCACCGGCGGAGGGCGCGAGCAGTACTTC. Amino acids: CASSTGGGREQYF.

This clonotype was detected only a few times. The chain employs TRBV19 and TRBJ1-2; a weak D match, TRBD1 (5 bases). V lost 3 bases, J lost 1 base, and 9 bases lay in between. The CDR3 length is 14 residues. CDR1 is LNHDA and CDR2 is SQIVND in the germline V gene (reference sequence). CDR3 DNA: TGTGCCAGTAGTATGGCAGGGCATAACTATGGCTACACCTTC. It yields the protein CASSMAGHNYGYTF.

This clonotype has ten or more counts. DNA of the CDR3: TGTGCCAGCAGTTACTCGAATTCTCCTGAGCAGTTCTTC. Residues: CASSYSNSPEQFF. The rearrangement joins TRBV6-5 to TRBJ2-1; no reliable D call. This CDR3 region has 13 residues. Germline CDR1 is MNHEY and CDR2 is SVGAGI. V lost 0 bases and J 9 bases, leaving 9 bases between the germline ends.

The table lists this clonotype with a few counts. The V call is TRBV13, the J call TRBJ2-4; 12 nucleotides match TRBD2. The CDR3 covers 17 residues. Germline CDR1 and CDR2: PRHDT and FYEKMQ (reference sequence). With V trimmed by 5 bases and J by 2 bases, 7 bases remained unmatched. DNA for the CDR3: TGTGCCAGCAGCCTGCGACTAGCGGGAGTCACCAAAAACATTCAGTACTTC. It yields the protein CASSLRLAGVTKNIQYF.

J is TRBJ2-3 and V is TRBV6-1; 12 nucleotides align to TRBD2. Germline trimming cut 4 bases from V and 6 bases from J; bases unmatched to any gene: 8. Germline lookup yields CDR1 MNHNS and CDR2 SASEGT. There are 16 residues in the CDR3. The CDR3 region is CASSVPSGRARDTQYF. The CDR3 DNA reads TGTGCCAGCAGTGTTCCTAGCGGGAGGGCCAGGGATACGCAGTATTTT.

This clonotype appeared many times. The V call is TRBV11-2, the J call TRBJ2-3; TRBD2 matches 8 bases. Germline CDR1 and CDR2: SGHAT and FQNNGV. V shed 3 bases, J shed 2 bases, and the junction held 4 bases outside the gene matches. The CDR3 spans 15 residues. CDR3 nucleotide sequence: TGTGCCAGCAGCTTCGCTAGCGGGTTCACAGATACGCAGTATTTT. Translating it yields CASSFASGFTDTQYF. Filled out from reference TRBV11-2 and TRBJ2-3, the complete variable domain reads EAGVAQSPRYKIIEKRQSVAFWCNPISGHATLYWYQQILGQGPKLLIQFQNNGVVDDSQLPKDRFSAERLKGVDSTLKIQPAKLEDSAVYLCASSFASGFTDTQYFGPGTRLTVL.

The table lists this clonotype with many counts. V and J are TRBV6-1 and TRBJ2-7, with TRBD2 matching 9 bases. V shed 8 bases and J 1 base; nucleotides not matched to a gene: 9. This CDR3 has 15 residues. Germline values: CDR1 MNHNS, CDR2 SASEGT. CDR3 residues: CASGSLAGASYEQYF. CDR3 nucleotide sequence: TGTGCCAGCGGCTCGTTAGCGGGAGCTTCCTACGAGCAGTACTTC.

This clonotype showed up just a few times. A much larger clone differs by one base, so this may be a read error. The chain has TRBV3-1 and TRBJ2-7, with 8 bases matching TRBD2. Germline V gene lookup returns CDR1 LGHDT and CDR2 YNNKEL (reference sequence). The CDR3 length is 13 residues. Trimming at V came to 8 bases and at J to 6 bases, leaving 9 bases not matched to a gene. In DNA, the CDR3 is TGTGCCAGCGGAAGGGCGGGAGGTTTCGAGCAGTACTTC. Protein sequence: CASGRAGGFEQYF.

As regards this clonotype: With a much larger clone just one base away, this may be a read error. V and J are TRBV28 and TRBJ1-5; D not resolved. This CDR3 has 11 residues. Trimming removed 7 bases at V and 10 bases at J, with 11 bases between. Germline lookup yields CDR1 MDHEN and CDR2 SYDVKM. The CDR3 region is CASTSPFPQHF. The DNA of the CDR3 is TGTGCCAGCACTTCCCCTTTTCCCCAGCATTTT.